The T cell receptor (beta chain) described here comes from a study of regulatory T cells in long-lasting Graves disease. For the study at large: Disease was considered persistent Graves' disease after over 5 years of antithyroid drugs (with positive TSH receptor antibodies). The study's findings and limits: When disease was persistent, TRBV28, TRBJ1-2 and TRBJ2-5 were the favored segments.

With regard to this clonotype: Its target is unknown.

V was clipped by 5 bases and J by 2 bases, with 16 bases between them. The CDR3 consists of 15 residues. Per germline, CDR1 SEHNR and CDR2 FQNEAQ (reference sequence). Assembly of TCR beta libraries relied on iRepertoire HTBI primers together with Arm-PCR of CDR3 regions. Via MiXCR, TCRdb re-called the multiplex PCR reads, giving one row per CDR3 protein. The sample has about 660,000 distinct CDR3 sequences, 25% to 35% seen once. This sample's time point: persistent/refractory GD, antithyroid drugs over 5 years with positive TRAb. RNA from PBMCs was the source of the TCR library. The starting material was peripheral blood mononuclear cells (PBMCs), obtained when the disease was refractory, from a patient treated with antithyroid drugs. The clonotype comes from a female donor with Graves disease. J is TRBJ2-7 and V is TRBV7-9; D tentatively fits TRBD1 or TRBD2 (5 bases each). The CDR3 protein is CASSKNGTGTYEQYF. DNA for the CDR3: TGTGCCAGCAGCAAAAATGGGACGGGAACCTACGAGCAGTACTTC.